The 8 T cell receptor beta chains below all came from one sample that was sequenced in a study of blood T cell repertoires in COVID-19. Sequencing used immunoSEQ multiplex PCR; TCRdb keeps in-frame clones, though not all of them. Seen here are roughly 47,000 clones, more than 70% observed once, and the top ten hold less than 5%. What was sequenced was peripheral blood. These receptors were obtained from an older woman with acute or convalescent COVID-19.

The chain has TRBV6-6 and TRBJ2-7; TRBD2 is a possible D gene (5 bases). V lost 2 bases, J lost 7 bases, and 12 bases lay in between. Germline-derived CDR1 and CDR2 are MNHNY and SVGAGI (reference sequence). The CDR3 contains 13 residues. The DNA for the CDR3 is TGTGCCAGCAGTTACGACATCTGGAGGGAGCAGTACTTC. It encodes CASSYDIWREQYF.

The DNA for the CDR3 is TGTGCCAGCAGCTTGGGAACAGGAACCTTATTCAAAAACATTCAGTACTTC. This encodes CASSLGTGTLFKNIQYF. This chain joins TRBV13 and TRBJ2-4, with a possible D match to TRBD1 (5 bases). CDR3 length: 17 amino acids. From germline, CDR1 is PRHDT and CDR2 FYEKMQ (reference sequence). The germline V and J ends were trimmed by 3 bases and 3 bases, with 18 bases remaining between them.

The chain recombines TRBV5-1 with TRBJ1-1; tentatively, D is TRBD1 (5 bases). The CDR3 runs 16 residues. Trimming took 0 bases from V and 0 from J, leaving 12 bases between them. Germline loops: CDR1 SGHRS, CDR2 YFSETQ. The CDR3 nucleotides read TGCGCCAGCAGCTTGGCCCCTGGGACTTTGAACACTGAAGCTTTCTTT. This codes for CASSLAPGTLNTEAFF. Full variable domain (outside the CDR3, taken from reference TRBV5-1 and TRBJ1-1): KAGVTQTPRYLIKTRGQQVTLSCSPISGHRSVSWYQQTPGQGLQFLFEYFSETQRNKGNFPGRFSGRQFSNSRSEMNVSTLELGDSALYLCASSLAPGTLNTEAFFGQGTRLTVV.

Here the CDR3 reads CASRPGNRDYEQYF. DNA of the CDR3: TGTGCCAGCAGACCCGGCAACAGGGACTACGAGCAGTACTTC. The V and J genes are TRBV5-8 and TRBJ2-7, with D perhaps TRBD1 (6 bases). This CDR3 region has 14 residues. The germline V gene encodes CDR1 SGHTS and CDR2 YDEGEE. The V end was cut by 5 bases, the J end by 3 bases, with 15 bases between.

V and J are TRBV2 and TRBJ2-6; D possibly corresponds to TRBD2 (5 bases). Germline V gives CDR1 SNHLY, CDR2 FYNNEI. V shed 2 bases and J shed 1 base, with 9 bases lying between them. The CDR3 length is 16 residues. The CDR3 DNA is TGTGCCAGCAGTGAAACCGGGGTTTCTGGGGCCAACGTCCTGACTTTC. Translated: CASSETGVSGANVLTF.

J is TRBJ2-1 and V is TRBV18; 15 bases are shared with TRBD2. With 1 base clipped from V and 6 bases from J, the junction kept 4 bases outside the gene matches. Germline loops: CDR1 KGHSH, CDR2 LQKENI. CDR3 length: 17 residues. This CDR3 reads CASSPRTSGRAANEQFF. CDR3 bases: TGTGCCAGCTCACCACGGACTAGCGGGAGGGCCGCCAATGAGCAGTTCTTC.

The chain employs TRBV5-4 and TRBJ2-5; a possible D gene is TRBD2 (5 bases). The CDR3 covers 12 residues. Trimming pared 4 bases from V and 5 bases from J, leaving 9 bases between. Per the germline V gene, CDR1 is SGHNT and CDR2 is YYREEE (reference sequence). The CDR3 DNA follows: TGTGCCAGCAGCATACCGGGGGAGACCCAGTACTTC. The encoded protein is CASSIPGETQYF.

This chain links TRBV30 with TRBJ1-5; D may be TRBD1 (5 bases). V lost 2 bases, J lost 11 bases, and 13 bases lay in between. Per the germline V gene, CDR1 is GTSNPN and CDR2 is SVGIG (reference sequence). The CDR3 is 12 amino acids. The CDR3 spells CAWSLQGGAQHF. DNA for the CDR3: TGTGCCTGGAGTCTCCAGGGTGGGGCCCAGCATTTT.